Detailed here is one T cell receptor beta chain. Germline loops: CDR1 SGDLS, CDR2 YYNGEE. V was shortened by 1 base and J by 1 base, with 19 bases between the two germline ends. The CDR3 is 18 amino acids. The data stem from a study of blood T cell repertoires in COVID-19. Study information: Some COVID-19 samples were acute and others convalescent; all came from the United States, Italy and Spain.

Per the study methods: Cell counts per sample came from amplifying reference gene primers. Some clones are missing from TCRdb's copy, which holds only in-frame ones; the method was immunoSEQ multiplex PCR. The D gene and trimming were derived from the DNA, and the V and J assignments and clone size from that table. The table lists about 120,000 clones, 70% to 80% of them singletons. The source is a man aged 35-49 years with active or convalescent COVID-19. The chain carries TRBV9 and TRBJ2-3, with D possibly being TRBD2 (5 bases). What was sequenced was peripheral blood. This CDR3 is CASSVRIIGVGGTDTQYF. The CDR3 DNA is TGTGCCAGCAGCGTAAGGATTATCGGGGTTGGTGGCACAGATACGCAGTATTTT. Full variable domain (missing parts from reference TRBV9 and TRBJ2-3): DSGVTQTPKHLITATGQRVTLRCSPRSGDLSVYWYQQSLDQGLQFLIQYYNGEERAKGNILERFSAQQFPDLHSELNLSSLELGDSALYFCASSVRIIGVGGTDTQYFGPGTRLTVL.